The 32 T cell receptor beta chains below were found in one sample sequenced in a study of CD8 T cells in Susac syndrome. Random-hexamer reverse transcription was applied to about 0.5 to 1 ug RNA. TCRdb itself ran the immunoSEQ multiplex PCR reads through MiXCR, one entry per CDR3 protein. The profile shows about 140,000 distinct CDR3 sequences, 94% of them singletons. Sequenced material: CD8+ T cells from PBMCs. All receptors derive from a human donor in good health.

The chain couples TRBV4-3 to TRBJ2-1; 8 bases align to TRBD2. Germline V gives CDR1 LGHNA, CDR2 YSLEER. The CDR3 runs 15 residues. Trimming took 4 bases from V and 4 from J; bases not matched to a gene: 6. DNA of the CDR3: TGCGCCAGCAGCCCGGGAGGGCAGAAATACAATGAGCAGTTCTTC. Amino acids: CASSPGGQKYNEQFF.

In its sample, this clonotype was seen a few times. V and J are TRBV6-5 and TRBJ2-2; D call uncertain. The CDR3 covers 10 residues. Trimming removed 7 bases from V and 6 bases from J, with 3 bases in between. Germline CDR1 is MNHEY and CDR2 is SVGAGI. The CDR3: CASMAGELFF. CDR3 bases: TGTGCCAGCATGGCCGGGGAGCTGTTTTTT.

The V gene is TRBV2, the J gene TRBJ2-2; 13 bases map to TRBD2. J was trimmed by 4 bases and V by 5 bases; bases with no gene match: 1. The germline V gene encodes CDR1 SNHLY and CDR2 FYNNEI. CDR3 length: 15 amino acids. The CDR3 loop is CASSWTSGSTGELFF. CDR3 DNA: TGTGCCAGCAGTTGGACTAGCGGGAGCACCGGGGAGCTGTTTTTT.

The CDR3 loop is CATRRANTGELFF. The CDR3 nucleotides are TGTGCCACCCGGAGGGCCAACACCGGGGAGCTGTTTTTT. The rearrangement links TRBV5-4 to TRBJ2-2, with D maybe TRBD2 (6 bases). The CDR3 is 13 amino acids. The V gene's germline CDR1 is SGHNT and CDR2 YYREEE (reference sequence). V shed 9 bases and J shed 2 bases, with 11 bases lying between them.

The J gene is TRBJ2-3, the V gene TRBV6-5; 9 bases fit TRBD1. The CDR3 spans 16 residues. Losses at the gene ends were 4 bases for V and 5 bases for J; bases not matched to a gene: 10. Germline CDR1 MNHEY, CDR2 SVGAGI. The chain's CDR3 is CASSWARDRAQDTQYF. CDR3 bases: TGTGCCAGCAGTTGGGCCCGGGACAGGGCACAAGATACGCAGTATTTT.

This clonotype is a singleton in its sample. The rearrangement joins TRBV6-2 or TRBV6-3 to TRBJ2-2, with no clear D. CDR1 and CDR2 from the germline V gene are MNHEY and SVGEGT. CDR3 length: 15 amino acids. V lost 2 bases, J lost 1 base, and 8 bases lay in between. Here the CDR3 DNA reads TGTGCCAGCAGTTACGGAAACAGGAACACCGGGGAGCTGTTTTTT. Residues: CASSYGNRNTGELFF.

The chain uses TRBV23-1 and TRBJ1-5, with D possibly matching TRBD1 (5 bases). TRBV23-1 is annotated as an ORF whose role is uncertain. Trimming removed 0 bases at V and 6 bases at J, with 12 bases between. The CDR3 runs 15 residues. CDR3 in DNA: TGCGCCAGCAGTCAATCGTTTGGGGACGTTCAGCCCCAGCATTTT. Encoded protein: CASSQSFGDVQPQHF.

The rearrangement uses TRBV9 and TRBJ2-1; D may be TRBD2 (6 bases). The germline V gene encodes CDR1 SGDLS and CDR2 YYNGEE. Trimming removed 1 base from V and 0 bases from J, with 8 bases in between. This CDR3 contains 15 residues. CDR3 coding DNA: TGTGCCAGCAGCGTAATAGCGGCCTCCTACAATGAGCAGTTCTTC. Its translation is CASSVIAASYNEQFF.

The chain has TRBV29-1 and TRBJ2-4; D remains ambiguous. Trimming took off 5 bases at V and 8 bases at J, with 10 bases between the two ends. This CDR3 comprises 11 residues. Germline CDR1 SQVTM, CDR2 ANQGSEA. This CDR3 reads CSVLGEDIQYF. The CDR3 DNA reads as TGCAGCGTTCTGGGTGAGGACATTCAGTACTTC. Full variable domain (outside the CDR3, taken from reference TRBV29-1 and TRBJ2-4): SAVISQKPSRDICQRGTSLTIQCQVDSQVTMMFWYRQQPGQSLTLIATANQGSEATYESGFVIDKFPISRPNLTFSTLTVSNMSPEDSSIYLCSVLGEDIQYFGAGTRLSVL.

The V call is TRBV28, the J call TRBJ1-2; no clear D gene. Per the germline V gene, CDR1 is MDHEN and CDR2 is SYDVKM. With 3 bases removed from V and 5 bases from J, the gap between germline ends came to 13 bases. This CDR3 has 14 amino acids. CDR3 region: CASSFPGSSYGYTF. The CDR3, as DNA: TGTGCCAGCAGTTTCCCTGGCAGCTCTTATGGCTACACCTTC.

This clonotype has just one count. The rearrangement joins TRBV4-2 to TRBJ2-3; 7 nucleotides agree with TRBD1. There are 14 residues in the CDR3. CDR1 is LGHNA, CDR2 YNFKEQ, per germline. V lost 1 base and J lost 6; bases outside the gene matches: 4. CDR3 loop: CASSQAQGMDTQYF. The DNA of the CDR3 is TGTGCCAGCAGCCAAGCACAGGGGATGGATACGCAGTATTTT.

The chain combines TRBV29-1 with TRBJ1-3; possible D gene TRBD1, 5 bases. V lost 3 bases to trimming and J lost 2 bases, with 17 bases between them. Germline lookup yields CDR1 SQVTM and CDR2 ANQGSEA. The CDR3 runs to 16 residues. CDR3 bases: TGCAGCGTTGAGGACGGAGGAACAGGAGCTGGAAACACCATATATTTT. Amino acids: CSVEDGGTGAGNTIYF.

The V call is TRBV4-2, the J call TRBJ1-5; no firm D call. Germline lookup yields CDR1 LGHNA and CDR2 YNFKEQ. Deletions cut 0 bases from V and 0 bases from J, with 6 bases between. This CDR3 comprises 15 residues. The CDR3 DNA is TGTGCCAGCAGCCAAGAGAGATTTAGCAATCAGCCCCAGCATTTT. Amino acids: CASSQERFSNQPQHF.

The chain combines TRBV5-6 with TRBJ1-2, with D possibly being TRBD1 (6 bases). Looked up from germline, CDR1 is SGHDT and CDR2 is YYEEEE. Trimming left V 0 bases short and J 4 bases short, with 31 bases between. The CDR3 sequence is 21 residues long. The DNA for the CDR3 is TGTGCCAGCAGCTTGGGGGAGGAAGCGACAGGCCTCAAAGAAGGAGGCTATGGCTACACCTTC. This codes for CASSLGEEATGLKEGGYGYTF.

This clonotype has only a few counts. V and J are TRBV13 and TRBJ1-5; D call uncertain. This CDR3 has 12 residues. V was clipped by 0 bases and J by 7 bases, with 4 bases between them. The germline V gene has CDR1 PRHDT and CDR2 FYEKMQ (reference sequence). The DNA for the CDR3 is TGTGCCAGCAGCTTAGGTGAGCAGCCCCAGCATTTT. Translated: CASSLGEQPQHF.

The CDR3 sequence is CASSLDKQPQHF. The DNA for the CDR3 is TGTGCCAGCAGCTTAGATAAACAGCCCCAGCATTTT. This chain joins TRBV7-9 and TRBJ1-5; D gene ambiguous. Germline values: CDR1 SEHNR, CDR2 FQNEAQ (reference sequence). This CDR3 has 12 residues. The V gene lost 1 base and the J gene lost 7 bases, with 5 bases spanning the gap.

V gene TRBV13 combines with J gene TRBJ2-1; 10 bases map to TRBD2. This CDR3 comprises 15 residues. Germline loops: CDR1 PRHDT, CDR2 FYEKMQ (reference sequence). The V and J ends lost 5 bases and 4 bases, in that order; junction bases with no gene match: 5. The DNA for the CDR3 is TGTGCCAGCAGCCACGGACTAGCGGAGTACAATGAGCAGTTCTTC. Protein sequence: CASSHGLAEYNEQFF.

This clonotype was observed a single time. The rearrangement joins TRBV12-3 or TRBV12-4 to TRBJ2-7; D perhaps matches TRBD2 (5 bases). CDR3 length: 14 residues. The germline V and J ends were trimmed by 3 bases and 4 bases, with 13 bases remaining between them. CDR3 in DNA: TGTGCCAGCAGTTTTGGACGGGAATCGTACGAGCAGTACTTC. This sequence encodes CASSFGRESYEQYF.

The CDR3 region has the DNA TGTGCCAGCAGCTCCCTAGCGGGGGGATGGGCCTACGAGCAGTACTTC. Amino acids: CASSSLAGGWAYEQYF. The genes are TRBV7-2 and TRBJ2-7; 11 bases align to TRBD2. Trimming cost V 4 bases and J 2 bases; bases outside gene matches: 7. The CDR3 loop spans 16 amino acids. The germline V gene has CDR1 SGHTA and CDR2 FQGNSA. Full variable domain (outside the CDR3, taken from reference TRBV7-2 and TRBJ2-7): GAGVSQSPSNKVTEKGKDVELRCDPISGHTALYWYRQSLGQGLEFLIYFQGNSAPDKSGLPSDRFSAERTGGSVSTLTIQRTQQEDSAVYLCASSSLAGGWAYEQYFGPGTRLTVT.

CDR3 region: CASSDYYNEQFF. As DNA, the CDR3 is TGTGCCAGCAGTGATTACTACAATGAGCAGTTCTTC. The V gene is TRBV2, the J gene TRBJ2-1; no clear D gene. V was pared by 3 bases and J by 3 bases, with 3 bases between. The germline CDR1 and CDR2 sequences are SNHLY and FYNNEI. The CDR3 runs 12 residues.

The chain joins TRBV14 to TRBJ2-7; no clear D gene. V lost 1 base and J lost 4, with 8 bases in between. This CDR3 region has 13 residues. Germline loops: CDR1 SGHDN, CDR2 FVKESK. Here the CDR3 DNA reads TGTGCCAGCAGCCAAGCCCTCGGATACGAGCAGTACTTC. Its translation is CASSQALGYEQYF. Using reference TRBV14 and TRBJ2-7 for the parts outside the CDR3, the full variable domain is EAGVTQFPSHSVIEKGQTVTLRCDPISGHDNLYWYRRVMGKEIKFLLHFVKESKQDESGMPNNRFLAERTGGTYSTLKVQPAELEDSGVYFCASSQALGYEQYFGPGTRLTVT.

The rearrangement joins TRBV6-2 or TRBV6-3 to TRBJ2-4; D gene unclear. V shed 6 bases and J shed 6 bases, with 15 bases lying between them. CDR3 length: 14 amino acids. Germline V gives CDR1 MNHEY, CDR2 SVGEGT. CDR3 sequence reads: CASSGGLGSNIQYF. CDR3 coding DNA: TGTGCCAGCAGCGGTGGTTTAGGCTCAAACATTCAGTACTTC.

V usage is TRBV28 and J usage is TRBJ1-4, with a tentative D call TRBD1 (5 bases). The CDR3 length is 14 residues. With 3 bases removed from V and 3 bases from J, the gap between germline ends came to 8 bases. CDR1 is MDHEN, CDR2 SYDVKM, per germline. The DNA for the CDR3 is TGTGCCAGCAGTTTCCCGGGGGCTAATGAAAAACTGTTTTTT. Translated: CASSFPGANEKLFF.

The chain employs TRBV29-1 and TRBJ1-1; D remains unclear. V gave up 6 bases and J gave up 1 base, with 9 bases separating them. Germline CDR1 SQVTM, CDR2 ANQGSEA. The CDR3 covers 12 residues. As DNA, the CDR3 is TGCAGCGTACCTCGGGGGAACACTGAAGCTTTCTTT. Translation: CSVPRGNTEAFF.

V is TRBV4-1 and J is TRBJ2-1; D not certain. V was trimmed by 3 bases and J by 6 bases, leaving 9 bases between them. The CDR3 extends over 13 amino acids. CDR1 and CDR2 from the germline V gene are MGHRA and YSYEKL. The CDR3 region has the DNA TGCGCCAGCAGCCACCTCATGGGCAATGAGCAGTTCTTC. Residues: CASSHLMGNEQFF.

This chain uses TRBV20-1 with TRBJ2-7; D might be TRBD2 (5 bases). There are 13 residues in the CDR3. Trimming removed 2 bases from V and 4 bases from J, with 12 bases in between. CDR1 is DFQATT and CDR2 is SNEGSKA in the germline V gene (reference sequence). The DNA of the CDR3 is TGCAGTGCTAGATCCGGGATGGGGTACGAGCAGTACTTC. Translation gives CSARSGMGYEQYF.

Of note for this clonotype: One junction end does not reproduce the germline sequence, and a read error may be involved. The gene calls are TRBV11-2 and TRBJ2-5; D unresolved. This CDR3 contains 12 residues. In germline, CDR1 is SGHAT, CDR2 FQNNGV. Here the CDR3 reads CASSLDEETQYF. For the CDR3, the DNA is TGTGCCAGCAGTTTAGATGAGGAGACCCAGTACTTC.

This chain joins TRBV28 and TRBJ2-3; D gene uncertain. Germline V gives CDR1 MDHEN, CDR2 SYDVKM. CDR3 size: 14 residues. V lost 2 bases to trimming and J lost 2 bases, with 8 bases between them. The CDR3 nucleotides are TGTGCCAGCAGTTTAGGTGCCTTCACAGATACGCAGTATTTT. It encodes CASSLGAFTDTQYF.

This chain links TRBV2 with TRBJ2-7; D is perhaps TRBD1 (6 bases). The CDR3 consists of 15 residues. Germline V gene lookup returns CDR1 SNHLY and CDR2 FYNNEI. V lost 7 bases and J lost 2, with 18 bases in between. CDR3 nucleotide sequence: TGTGCCAGCACCCAGACAGGTCTGAACCCCTACGAGCAGTACTTC. Translating it yields CASTQTGLNPYEQYF.

V gene TRBV27 combines with J gene TRBJ1-2; D is uncertain. The CDR3 sequence is 13 residues long. Germline V lookup: CDR1 MNHEY, CDR2 SMNVEV (reference sequence). The V gene lost 3 bases and the J gene lost 5 bases, with 10 bases spanning the gap. CDR3 nucleotide sequence: TGTGCCAGCAGTTTCAGCCGTAATTATGGCTACACCTTC. Residues: CASSFSRNYGYTF.

This clonotype was detected only once. CDR3 DNA: TGTGCCACCAGCAGAGGGGCCAGTTATAGCAATCAGCCCCAGCATTTT. Translation: CATSRGASYSNQPQHF. The chain links TRBV15 to TRBJ1-5; D is unclear. The length of the CDR3 is 16 residues. V was cut by 1 base and J by 0 bases, with 10 bases left in between. Germline V gene lookup returns CDR1 LNHNV and CDR2 YYDKDF (reference sequence).

V and J are TRBV27 and TRBJ1-1; D remains unclear. Germline CDR1 MNHEY, CDR2 SMNVEV (reference sequence). V lost 2 bases, J lost 1 base, and 5 bases lay in between. CDR3 size: 13 residues. The CDR3 region is CASSLVENTEAFF. CDR3 sequence (DNA): TGTGCCAGCAGTTTAGTTGAGAACACTGAAGCTTTCTTT.